Sequencing of this T cell receptor beta chain was carried out in a study of CXCR3-negative and CXCR3-positive naive CD8 T cells. CDR3 size: 12 residues. Germline lookup yields CDR1 SGHRS and CDR2 YFSETQ. Points from the study as a whole: Comparison of naive subsets found surface CD5 to be comparable, and TCR strength was inferred on the basis of TRB CDR3 properties. TRB CDR3s of CXCR3-positive naive cells were more hydrophobic than those of CXCR3-negative naive cells.

With UMI labels, 5' RACE was used to prepare the TRB cDNA libraries. Reprocessing the 5' RACE reads, TCRdb reports a single entry for every CDR3 protein and omits DNA. Across around 84,000 distinct CDR3 sequences, the top ten clones capture around 0.82% of the sample. As for this clonotype: The antigen is unknown.

The chain combines TRBV5-1 with TRBJ2-7; the D call from TCRdb, TRBD1, cannot be confirmed without DNA. The specimen was naive CXCR3+ CD8+ T cells from blood. The subset: CD45RO-CCR7+CD27+CD95- naive CD8+ T cells expressing CXCR3 (TNR3+). The source of this sequence is a human donor in good health. Some clones in this sample may be carry-over from other donors' samples. CDR3 region: CASSLGGTEQYF.